This T cell receptor beta chain was observed in a study of T-cell reconstitution after alpha-beta-depleted transplantation in children. Preparing the TCRbeta library involved the use of unique molecular identifiers. MiXCR, applied by TCRdb to the PCR reads, yields one record per CDR3 protein. This table has a few hundred thousand distinct CDR3 sequences, more than 10% appearing once. V was clipped by 4 bases and J by 5 bases; unmatched bases: 11. The CDR3 totals 15 residues. CDR1 and CDR2 from the germline V gene are SGHRS and YFSETQ. This clonotype was picked up one time. A single base separates this from a much larger clone, so it may be a read error. This is likely a read error, given that the CDR3 carries no conserved phenylalanine or tryptophan at its end.

The chain uses TRBV5-1 and TRBJ1-1, with 7 bases identical to TRBD1. The sample in question was PBMCs, obtained from the stem cell graft. The sequence was obtained from a human donor who donated a stem cell graft to a child with Fanconi anemia. The CDR3 reads CASSANRGLGTEAFC. The CDR3 nucleotides are TGCGCCAGCAGCGCCAACAGGGGCCTGGGGACTGAAGCTTTCTGT.